This TCR beta chain was sequenced for a study of T-cell memory formation after mild COVID-19. MiXCR, run by TCRdb on the 5' RACE reads, gives a single entry per CDR3 protein. The table records about 440,000 distinct CDR3 sequences, approximately 20% of them present only once. A few counts support this clonotype. CDR3 length: 15 residues. Germline CDR1 reads SEHNR; CDR2 reads FQNEAQ (reference sequence). Losses at the gene ends were 5 bases for V and 4 bases for J; bases not matched to a gene: 8. The TCR was taken from an adult woman who had mild COVID-19 (a few samples of this study predate the infection). Cell type and time point are not known. The gene calls are TRBV7-9 and TRBJ2-1; 7 positions match TRBD1. The material sequenced was PBMCs or a T cell subset sorted from them (not recorded which). The CDR3 DNA reads TGTGCCAGCAGCCTTGGACAGGCCTCATACAATGAGCAGTTCTTC. Translated: CASSLGQASYNEQFF. The complete variable domain, with remaining parts taken from reference TRBV7-9 and TRBJ2-1, reads DTGVSQNPRHKITKRGQNVTFRCDPISEHNRLYWYRQTLGQGPEFLTYFQNEAQLEKSRLLSDRFSAERPKGSFSTLEIQRTEQGDSAMYLCASSLGQASYNEQFFGPGTRLTVL.